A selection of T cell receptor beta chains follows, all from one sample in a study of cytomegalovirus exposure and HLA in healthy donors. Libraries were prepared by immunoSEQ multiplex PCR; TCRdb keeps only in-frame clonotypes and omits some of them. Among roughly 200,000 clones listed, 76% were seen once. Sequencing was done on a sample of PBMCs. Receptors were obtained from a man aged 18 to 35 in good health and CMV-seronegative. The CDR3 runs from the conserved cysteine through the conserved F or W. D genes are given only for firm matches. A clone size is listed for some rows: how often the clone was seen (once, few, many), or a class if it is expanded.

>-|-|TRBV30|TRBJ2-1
CAMTGGGAGTSLGAYNEQFF
TGTGCCATGACAGGCGGGGGTGCAGGGACATCACTCGGGGCCTACAATGAGCAGTTCTTC
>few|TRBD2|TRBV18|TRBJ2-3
CASSRSLAGVADTQYF
TGTGCCAGCTCACGATCCCTAGCGGGAGTTGCAGATACGCAGTATTTT
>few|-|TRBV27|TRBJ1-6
CASSPLWYSRGNSPLHF
TGTGCCAGCAGTCCTCTCTGGTATTCACGGGGAAATTCACCCCTCCACTTT
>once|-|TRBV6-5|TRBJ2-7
CASSYSGTIQTYEQYF
TGTGCCAGCAGTTACTCCGGGACAATCCAGACCTACGAGCAGTACTTC
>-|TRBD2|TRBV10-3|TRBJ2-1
CAISALAGVSGNEQFF
TGTGCCATCAGTGCATTAGCGGGAGTATCGGGCAATGAGCAGTTCTTC
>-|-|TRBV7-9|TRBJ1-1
CASSTLLTRVWGTEAFF
TGTGCCAGCAGCACTCTACTCACCAGGGTATGGGGCACTGAAGCTTTCTTT
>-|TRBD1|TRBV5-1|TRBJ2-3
CASSLVGQGGTDTQYF
TGCGCCAGCAGCTTGGTAGGCCAGGGGGGCACAGATACGCAGTATTTT
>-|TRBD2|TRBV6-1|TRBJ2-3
CASGGSGAITDTQYF
TGTGCCAGCGGGGGTAGCGGGGCGATCACAGATACGCAGTATTTT
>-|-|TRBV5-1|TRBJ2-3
CASSLARGRTDTQYF
TGCGCCAGCAGCTTGGCGCGGGGCCGCACAGATACGCAGTATTTT
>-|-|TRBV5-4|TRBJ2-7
CASSLDSLYEQYF
TGTGCCAGCAGCTTGGACTCCCTCTACGAGCAGTACTTC
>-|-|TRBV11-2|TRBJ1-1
CASSLAQGIFTEAFF
TGTGCCAGCAGCTTGGCGCAGGGGATCTTCACTGAAGCTTTCTTT
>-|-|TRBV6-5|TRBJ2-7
CASSPGLNHYEQYF
TGTGCCAGCAGTCCGGGACTTAATCATTACGAGCAGTACTTC
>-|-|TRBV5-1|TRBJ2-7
CASGRDSYEQYF
TGCGCCAGCGGGCGAGACTCCTACGAGCAGTACTTC
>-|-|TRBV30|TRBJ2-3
CAWSDTGQSLSTDTQYF
TGTGCCTGGAGCGATACAGGACAGTCACTTAGCACAGATACGCAGTATTTT
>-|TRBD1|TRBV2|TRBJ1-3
CASLPGQGRVGSGNTIYF
TGTGCCAGCCTTCCGGGACAGGGACGAGTTGGCTCTGGAAACACCATATATTTT
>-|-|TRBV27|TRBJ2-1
CASRKRRETKQFF
TGTGCCAGCAGGAAGCGGAGGGAGACCAAGCAGTTCTTC
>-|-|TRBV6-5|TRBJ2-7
CASSPSTAIYEQYF
TGTGCCAGCAGTCCATCGACAGCGATCTACGAGCAGTACTTC
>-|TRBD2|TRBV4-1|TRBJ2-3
CASSRQEAGGTDTQYF
TGCGCCAGCAGCCGCCAGGAAGCGGGAGGAACAGATACGCAGTATTTT
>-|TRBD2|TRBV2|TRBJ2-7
CASMRGASSYEQYF
TGTGCCAGCATGCGGGGGGCAAGCTCCTACGAGCAGTACTTC
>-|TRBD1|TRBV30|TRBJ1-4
CAWSYGQAYNEKLFF
TGTGCCTGGAGTTATGGACAGGCCTACAATGAAAAACTGTTTTTT
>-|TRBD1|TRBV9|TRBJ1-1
CASSAGQGGDEAFF
TGTGCCAGCAGCGCCGGACAGGGAGGGGATGAAGCTTTCTTT
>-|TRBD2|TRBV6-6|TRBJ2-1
CASRETNSGRAPFF
TGTGCCAGCAGAGAAACAAATAGCGGGAGGGCCCCGTTCTTC
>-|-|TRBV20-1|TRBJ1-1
CSAQQVGAFF
TGCAGTGCCCAGCAGGTTGGAGCTTTCTTT
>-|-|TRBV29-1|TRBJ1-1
CSVVGQMNTEAFF
TGCAGCGTTGTCGGACAGATGAACACTGAAGCTTTCTTT
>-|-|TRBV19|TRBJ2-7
CASSSPLARVHEQYF
TGTGCCAGTAGTTCGCCACTAGCCCGGGTCCACGAGCAGTACTTC
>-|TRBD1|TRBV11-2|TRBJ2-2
CASSPRTGGTGELFF
TGTGCCAGCAGCCCCAGGACAGGGGGCACCGGGGAGCTGTTTTTT
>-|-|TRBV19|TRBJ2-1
CASSTAGSRNEQFF
TGTGCCAGTAGTACAGCCGGGAGCCGGAATGAGCAGTTCTTC
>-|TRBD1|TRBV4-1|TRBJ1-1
CASSQVRQGAKNTEAFF
TGCGCCAGCAGCCAAGTAAGACAGGGGGCTAAGAACACTGAAGCTTTCTTT
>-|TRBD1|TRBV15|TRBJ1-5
CATSRDRDNQPQHF
TGTGCCACCAGCAGGGACAGGGACAATCAGCCCCAGCATTTT
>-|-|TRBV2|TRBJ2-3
CASSASLAVTTDTQYF
TGTGCCAGCAGTGCTAGCTTAGCGGTAACCACAGATACGCAGTATTTT
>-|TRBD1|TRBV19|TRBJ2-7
CASRLTGVSSYEQYF
TGTGCCAGTAGACTCACAGGGGTCAGCTCCTACGAGCAGTACTTC
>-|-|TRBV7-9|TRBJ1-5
CASSPSDQPQHF
TGTGCCAGCAGCCCGTCGGATCAGCCCCAGCATTTT
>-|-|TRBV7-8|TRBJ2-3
CASSLATGSQTDTQYF
TGTGCCAGCAGCTTAGCCACAGGGTCTCAGACAGATACGCAGTATTTT
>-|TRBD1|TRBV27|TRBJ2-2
CASSKRSKTGGTGELFF
TGTGCCAGCAGTAAGAGGTCTAAGACAGGGGGGACCGGGGAGCTGTTTTTT
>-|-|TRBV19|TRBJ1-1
CASSRQANTEAFF
TGTGCCAGTAGCAGACAGGCGAACACTGAAGCTTTCTTT
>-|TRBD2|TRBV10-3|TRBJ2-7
CAISELAGAVPEQYF
TGTGCCATCAGTGAGCTAGCGGGAGCCGTTCCCGAGCAGTACTTC
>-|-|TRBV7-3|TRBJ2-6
CASSLSGSGANVLTF
TGTGCCAGCAGCTTAAGCGGCTCTGGGGCCAACGTCCTGACTTTC
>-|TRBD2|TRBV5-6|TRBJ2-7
CASSLGLAFYYEQYF
TGTGCCAGCAGCTTAGGACTAGCGTTCTACTACGAGCAGTACTTC
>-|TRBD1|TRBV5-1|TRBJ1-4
CASSRGQGIATNEKLFF
TGCGCCAGCAGTCGTGGACAGGGTATTGCAACTAATGAAAAACTGTTTTTT
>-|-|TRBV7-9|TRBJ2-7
CASSSQGDEQYF
TGTGCCAGCAGCTCCCAAGGGGACGAGCAGTACTTC
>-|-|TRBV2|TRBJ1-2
CASSLGEYGYTF
TGTGCCAGTAGTCTCGGGGAGTATGGCTACACCTTC
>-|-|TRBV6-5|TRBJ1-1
CASSSGSNTEAFF
TGTGCCAGCAGCTCGGGTAGTAACACTGAAGCTTTCTTT
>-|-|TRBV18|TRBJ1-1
CASSPREGGTNSGTEAFF
TGTGCCAGCTCACCAAGAGAAGGAGGGACGAATAGTGGCACTGAAGCTTTCTTT
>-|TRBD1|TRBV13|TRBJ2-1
CASSLDRGGNEQFF
TGTGCCAGCAGCTTGGACAGGGGGGGCAATGAGCAGTTCTTC
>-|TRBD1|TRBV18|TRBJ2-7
CASSPRQGAHEQYF
TGTGCCAGCTCACCACGTCAGGGGGCCCACGAGCAGTACTTC
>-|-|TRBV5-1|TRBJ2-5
CASSSAGTAETQYF
TGTGCCAGCAGCTCAGCCGGTACAGCTGAGACCCAGTACTTC
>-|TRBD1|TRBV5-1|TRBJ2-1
CASSYGTGLDEQFF
TGCGCCAGCAGTTACGGGACAGGCCTCGATGAGCAGTTCTTC
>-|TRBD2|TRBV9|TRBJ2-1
CASSVRTSGLNEQFF
TGTGCCAGCAGCGTTAGGACTAGCGGACTCAATGAGCAGTTCTTC
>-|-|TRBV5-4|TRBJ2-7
CASSLGSGSYEQYF
TGTGCCAGCAGCTTGGGTTCGGGGTCCTACGAGCAGTACTTC
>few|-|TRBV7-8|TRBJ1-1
CASSLAQGWAEAFF
TGTGCCAGCAGCTTAGCACAGGGTTGGGCTGAAGCTTTCTTT
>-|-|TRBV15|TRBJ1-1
CATSRDSQSTEAFF
TGTGCCACCAGCAGAGACTCACAGAGCACTGAAGCTTTCTTT
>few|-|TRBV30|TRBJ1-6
CAWSVGHLSSYNSPLHF
TGTGCCTGGAGTGTAGGACACCTGAGCTCCTATAATTCACCCCTCCACTTT
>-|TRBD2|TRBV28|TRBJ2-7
CASRSAGGLSYEQYF
TGTGCCAGCAGATCAGCGGGAGGACTCTCCTACGAGCAGTACTTC
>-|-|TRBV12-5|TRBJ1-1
CAGGLVRKGGGTEAFF
TGTGCTGGTGGTTTGGTACGGAAGGGAGGAGGCACTGAAGCTTTCTTT
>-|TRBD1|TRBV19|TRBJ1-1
CASSIDIGVVGQKTEAFF
TGTGCCAGTAGTATAGATATCGGAGTCGTGGGACAGAAGACTGAAGCTTTCTTT
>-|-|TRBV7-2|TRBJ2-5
CASSLNKETQYF
TGTGCCAGCAGCTTAAATAAAGAGACCCAGTACTTC
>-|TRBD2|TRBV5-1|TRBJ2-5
CASNLGGSWETQYF
TGCGCCAGCAACCTCGGGGGGTCGTGGGAGACCCAGTACTTC